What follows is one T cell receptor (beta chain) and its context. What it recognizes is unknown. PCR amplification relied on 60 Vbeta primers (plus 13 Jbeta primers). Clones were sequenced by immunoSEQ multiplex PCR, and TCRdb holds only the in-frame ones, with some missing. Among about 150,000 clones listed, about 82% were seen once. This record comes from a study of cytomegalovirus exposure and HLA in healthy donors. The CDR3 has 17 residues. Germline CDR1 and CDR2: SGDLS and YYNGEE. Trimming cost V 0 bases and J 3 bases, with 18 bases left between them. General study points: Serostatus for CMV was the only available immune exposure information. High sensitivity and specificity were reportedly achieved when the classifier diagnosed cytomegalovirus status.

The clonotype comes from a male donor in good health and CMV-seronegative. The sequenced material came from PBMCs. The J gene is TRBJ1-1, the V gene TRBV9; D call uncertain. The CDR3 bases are TGTGCCAGCAGCGTAGTCCCACCGGGAAAGCGGGACACTGAAGCTTTCTTT. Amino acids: CASSVVPPGKRDTEAFF. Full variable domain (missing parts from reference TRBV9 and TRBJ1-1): DSGVTQTPKHLITATGQRVTLRCSPRSGDLSVYWYQQSLDQGLQFLIQYYNGEERAKGNILERFSAQQFPDLHSELNLSSLELGDSALYFCASSVVPPGKRDTEAFFGQGTRLTVV.